This is a list of T cell receptor beta chains from one sample in a study of cytomegalovirus exposure and HLA in healthy donors. Only in-frame clones appear in the TCRdb table, and some are missing; sequencing was by immunoSEQ multiplex PCR. The profile shows around 150,000 clones, more than 65% of them singletons. Sequenced material: PBMCs. These receptors all stem from a man younger than 35 in good health and CMV-seropositive. Both conserved end residues are part of each CDR3. D genes are given only for firm matches. The size field is filled for only some rows; it gives once, few, many or a size class.

j_call v_call clone_size d_call cdr3_nt cdr3_aa
TRBJ1-5 TRBV30 - TRBD1 TGTGCCTGGAGTCAAGGACAGGGCAATCAGCCCCAGCATTTT CAWSQGQGNQPQHF
TRBJ2-7 TRBV21-1 - - TGTGCCAGCAGCAATGGTAGCCCCTACGAGCAGTACTTC CASSNGSPYEQYF
TRBJ1-1 TRBV27 - TRBD1 TGTGCCAGCAGTTTAACACAGGGGGTCACTGAAGCTTTCTTT CASSLTQGVTEAFF
TRBJ2-7 TRBV28 few - TGTGCCAGCAGTACACTCAGGGGAAGGGTAGCCTACGAGCAGTACTTC CASSTLRGRVAYEQYF
TRBJ1-1 TRBV5-1 - TRBD1 TGCGCCAGCAGCTTGCTGGGGCAGGGGGAGCGAGCTTTCTTT CASSLLGQGERAFF
TRBJ2-5 TRBV28 - TRBD1 TGTGCCAGCAATTTCGCGGACAGGGCTAGGGAGACCCAGTACTTC CASNFADRARETQYF
TRBJ2-1 TRBV19 - - TGTGCCAGTAGTATGGGGGACTGGTGGGGGGGCGATGAGCAGTTCTTC CASSMGDWWGGDEQFF
TRBJ2-5 TRBV30 few - TGTGCCTGGGAAAGCCAGGGACAAGAGACCCAGTACTTC CAWESQGQETQYF
TRBJ2-7 TRBV7-9 - - TGTGCCAGCAGCTTACAGAGGCCAGGGAAGCACTACGAGCAGTACTTC CASSLQRPGKHYEQYF
TRBJ2-7 TRBV28 - TRBD2 TGTGCCAGCAGTCCGAGCGGGAGCTACGAGCAGTACTTC CASSPSGSYEQYF